Presented here are 7 T cell receptor beta chains from one specimen sequenced in a study of shared clonotypes between healthy human individuals. Data came from immunoSEQ multiplex PCR; TCRdb stores just in-frame clones and leaves some out. This repertoire shows about 560,000 clones, around 78% found once; its top ten account for 12%. The material sequenced was PBMCs. Receptors originate from a middle-aged woman in good health. Some clones in this sample may be carry-over from other donors' samples.

About this clone: The same CDR3 can be traced to other DNA sequences in this sample. The CDR3 spells CASSSTSYEQYF. For the CDR3, the DNA is TGTGCCAGCAGCTCCACAAGCTACGAGCAGTACTTC. J is TRBJ2-7 and V is TRBV7-8; the D is unclear. CDR1 is SGHVS, CDR2 FQNEAQ, per germline. The CDR3 loop spans 12 amino acids. Trimming stripped 4 bases from V and 3 bases from J, with 7 bases between.

The chain recombines TRBV11-3 with TRBJ2-3; a weak D match, TRBD2 (5 bases). Germline CDR1 is SGHNT and CDR2 is YENEEA. The CDR3 is made up of 14 amino acids. V was cut by 4 bases and J by 6 bases, with 14 bases left in between. The CDR3, as DNA: TGTGCCAGCAGCTCCTTAGCTGGGAGCGATACGCAGTATTTT. Its protein product is CASSSLAGSDTQYF. The full variable domain, its missing parts supplied by reference TRBV11-3 and TRBJ2-3, is EAGVVQSPRYKIIEKKQPVAFWCNPISGHNTLYWYLQNLGQGPELLIRYENEEAVDDSQLPKDRFSAERLKGVDSTLKIQPAELGDSAVYLCASSSLAGSDTQYFGPGTRLTVL.

The chain combines TRBV10-3 with TRBJ2-4, with 7 bases matching TRBD1. The CDR3 spans 16 residues. The V and J ends lost 10 bases and 3 bases, in that order; junction bases with no gene match: 15. Germline CDR1 ENHRY, CDR2 SYGVKD. Here the CDR3 reads CATEEGATVGKNIQYF. Written as DNA, the CDR3 is TGTGCCACAGAAGAGGGGGCGACGGTTGGCAAAAACATTCAGTACTTC.

The chain uses TRBV5-1 and TRBJ2-2; D not resolved. This CDR3 spans 12 amino acids. CDR1 is SGHRS and CDR2 is YFSETQ in the germline V gene. V was clipped by 2 bases and J by 6 bases, with 5 bases between them. The CDR3 DNA sequence: TGCGCCAGCAGCTTCCCAGCCGGGGAGCTGTTTTTT. Protein: CASSFPAGELFF.

V gene TRBV19 combines with J gene TRBJ2-7; D is possibly TRBD1 or TRBD2 (7 bases each). The CDR3 runs to 16 residues. Trimming cost V 5 bases and J 2 bases, with 19 bases left between them. Per the germline V gene, CDR1 is LNHDA and CDR2 is SQIVND (reference sequence). The CDR3 reads CASSGGDREFTYEQYF. The CDR3 nucleotides read TGTGCCAGTAGTGGGGGGGACAGAGAGTTCACCTACGAGCAGTACTTC.

The chain recombines TRBV28 with TRBJ2-7; D possibly corresponds to TRBD1 (6 bases). The CDR3 totals 15 residues. CDR1 and CDR2 (germline): MDHEN, SYDVKM. V was shortened by 6 bases and J by 2 bases, with 17 bases between the two germline ends. CDR3 region: CASSKGQTKTYEQYF. CDR3 coding DNA: TGTGCCAGCAGCAAAGGACAGACTAAGACCTACGAGCAGTACTTC.

Details on this clone: This could be a read error, since a much larger clone is one nucleotide away. The J gene is TRBJ2-5, the V gene TRBV30; D unclear. Germline CDR1 is GTSNPN and CDR2 is SVGIG (reference sequence). This CDR3 region has 13 residues. Trimming removed 3 bases at V and 7 bases at J, with 15 bases between. This CDR3 reads CAWRASRSGTQYF. CDR3 DNA: TGTGCCTGGAGGGCCAGCCGCAGTGGGACCCAGTACTTC. The full variable domain, its missing parts supplied by reference TRBV30 and TRBJ2-5, is SQTIHQWPATLVQPVGSPLSLECTVEGTSNPNLYWYRQAAGRGLQLLFYSVGIGQISSEVPQNLSASRPQDRQFILSSKKLLLSDSGFYLCAWRASRSGTQYFGPGTRLLVL.